This T cell receptor (beta chain) derives from a study of blood T cell repertoires in COVID-19. Study context: Acute and convalescent COVID-19 samples came from the United States, Italy and Spain. The analysed material was cDNA or gDNA that came from T cells, B-cell-depleted T cells, or PBMCs.

Germline CDR1 and CDR2: SGHRS and YFSETQ. The CDR3 extends over 14 amino acids. V lost 1 base and J lost 6, with 11 bases in between. In the authors' workflow: Nucleated cell number was recorded as an estimate derived from reference gene primer amplification. The protocol was immunoSEQ multiplex PCR, while the TCRdb copy is restricted to in-frame clones and leaves out a portion. D and trimming come from the DNA, and the V and J calls and clone size come from that table. The sample lists around 70,000 clones; less than 80% were seen once. Sequenced material: peripheral blood. This clonotype originated in a man between 60 and 75 years old with active or convalescent COVID-19. This chain connects TRBV5-1 to TRBJ2-1; D is unresolved. CDR3 sequence reads: CASSLISALNEQFF. The CDR3 DNA sequence: TGCGCCAGCAGCTTGATCAGCGCCCTCAATGAGCAGTTCTTC.